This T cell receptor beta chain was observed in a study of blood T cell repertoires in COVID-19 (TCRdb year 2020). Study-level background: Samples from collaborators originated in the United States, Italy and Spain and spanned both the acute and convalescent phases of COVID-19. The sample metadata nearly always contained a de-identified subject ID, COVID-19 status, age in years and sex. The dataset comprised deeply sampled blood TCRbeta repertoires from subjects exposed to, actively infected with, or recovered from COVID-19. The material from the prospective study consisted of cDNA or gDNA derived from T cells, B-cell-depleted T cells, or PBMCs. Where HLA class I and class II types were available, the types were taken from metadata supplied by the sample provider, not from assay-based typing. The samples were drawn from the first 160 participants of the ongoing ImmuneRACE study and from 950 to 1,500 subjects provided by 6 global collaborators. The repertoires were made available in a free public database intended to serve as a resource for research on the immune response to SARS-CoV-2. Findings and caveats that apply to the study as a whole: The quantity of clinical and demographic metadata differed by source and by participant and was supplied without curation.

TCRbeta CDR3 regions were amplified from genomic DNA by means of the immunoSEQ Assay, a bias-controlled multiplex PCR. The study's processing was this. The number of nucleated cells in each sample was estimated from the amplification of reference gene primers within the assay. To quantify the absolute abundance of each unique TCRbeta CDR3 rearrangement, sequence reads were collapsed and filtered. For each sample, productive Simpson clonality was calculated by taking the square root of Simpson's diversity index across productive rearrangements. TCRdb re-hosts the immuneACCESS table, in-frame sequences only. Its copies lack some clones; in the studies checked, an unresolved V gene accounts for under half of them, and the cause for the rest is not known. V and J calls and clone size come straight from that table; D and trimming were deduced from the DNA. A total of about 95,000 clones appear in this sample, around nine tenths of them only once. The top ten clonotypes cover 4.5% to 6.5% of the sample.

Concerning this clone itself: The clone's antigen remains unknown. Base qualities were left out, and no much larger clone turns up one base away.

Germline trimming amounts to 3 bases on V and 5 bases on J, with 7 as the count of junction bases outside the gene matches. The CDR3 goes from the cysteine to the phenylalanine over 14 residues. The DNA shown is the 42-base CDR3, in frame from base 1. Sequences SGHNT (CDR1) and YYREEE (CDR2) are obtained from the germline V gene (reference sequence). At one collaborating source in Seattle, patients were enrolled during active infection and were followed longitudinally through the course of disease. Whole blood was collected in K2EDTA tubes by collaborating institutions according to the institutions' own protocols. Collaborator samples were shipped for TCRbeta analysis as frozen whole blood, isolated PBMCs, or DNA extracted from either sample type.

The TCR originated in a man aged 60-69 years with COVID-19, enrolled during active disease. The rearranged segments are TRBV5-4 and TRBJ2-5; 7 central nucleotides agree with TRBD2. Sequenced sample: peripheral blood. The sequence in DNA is TGTGCCAGCAGCTACGGCGCGGGAGTTGAGACCCAGTACTTC. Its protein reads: CASSYGAGVETQYF.